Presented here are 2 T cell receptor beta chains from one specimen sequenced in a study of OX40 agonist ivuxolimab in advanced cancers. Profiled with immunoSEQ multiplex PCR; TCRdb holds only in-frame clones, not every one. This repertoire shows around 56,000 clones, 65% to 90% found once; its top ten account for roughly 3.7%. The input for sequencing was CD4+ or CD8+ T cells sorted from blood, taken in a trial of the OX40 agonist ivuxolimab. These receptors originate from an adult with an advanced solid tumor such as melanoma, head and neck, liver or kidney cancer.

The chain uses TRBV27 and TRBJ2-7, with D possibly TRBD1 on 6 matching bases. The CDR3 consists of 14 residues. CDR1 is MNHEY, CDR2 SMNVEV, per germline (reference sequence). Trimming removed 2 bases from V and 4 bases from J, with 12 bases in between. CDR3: CASSLRQGRYEQYF. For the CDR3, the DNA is TGTGCCAGCAGTTTAAGGCAGGGGCGGTACGAGCAGTACTTC.

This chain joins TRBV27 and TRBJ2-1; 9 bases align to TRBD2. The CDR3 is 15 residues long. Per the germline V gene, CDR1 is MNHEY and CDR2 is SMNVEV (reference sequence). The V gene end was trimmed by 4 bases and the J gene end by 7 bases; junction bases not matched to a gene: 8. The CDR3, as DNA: TGTGCCAGCAGTTCGGGACTAGCCCCGAGTAATGAGCAGTTCTTC. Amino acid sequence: CASSSGLAPSNEQFF.